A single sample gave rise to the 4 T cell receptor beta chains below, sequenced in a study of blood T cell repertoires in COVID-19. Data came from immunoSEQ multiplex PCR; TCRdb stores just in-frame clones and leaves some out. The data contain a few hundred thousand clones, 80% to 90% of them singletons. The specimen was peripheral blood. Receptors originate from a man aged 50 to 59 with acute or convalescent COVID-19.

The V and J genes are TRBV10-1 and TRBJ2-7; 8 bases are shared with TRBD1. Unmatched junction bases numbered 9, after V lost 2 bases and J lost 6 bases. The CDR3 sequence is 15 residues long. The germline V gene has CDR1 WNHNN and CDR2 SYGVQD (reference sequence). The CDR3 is CASSEAGQGGGEQYF. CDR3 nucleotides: TGCGCCAGCAGTGAGGCTGGACAGGGTGGGGGCGAGCAGTACTTC.

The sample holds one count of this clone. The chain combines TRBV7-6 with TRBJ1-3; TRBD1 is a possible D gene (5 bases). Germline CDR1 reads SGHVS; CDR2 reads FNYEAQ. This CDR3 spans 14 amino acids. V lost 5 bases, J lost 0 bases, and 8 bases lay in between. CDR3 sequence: CASSPQVSGNTIYF. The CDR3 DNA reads TGTGCCAGCAGCCCACAGGTCTCTGGAAACACCATATATTTT.

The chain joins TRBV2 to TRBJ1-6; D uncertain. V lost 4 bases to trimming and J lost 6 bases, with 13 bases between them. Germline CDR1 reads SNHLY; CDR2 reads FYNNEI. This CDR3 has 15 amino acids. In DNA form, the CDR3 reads TGTGCCAGCAGTGGGCAGGCGTCGGTTAATTCACCCCTCCACTTT. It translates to CASSGQASVNSPLHF.

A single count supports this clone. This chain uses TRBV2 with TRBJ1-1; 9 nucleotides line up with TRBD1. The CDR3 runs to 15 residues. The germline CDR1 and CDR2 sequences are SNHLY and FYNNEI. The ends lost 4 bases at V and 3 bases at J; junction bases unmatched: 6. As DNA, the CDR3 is TGTGCCAGCAGTGGTCGGACAGGGGATCACACTGAAGCTTTCTTT. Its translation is CASSGRTGDHTEAFF.